The next 32 T cell receptor beta chains were all read from a single sample in a study of T cell repertoires in cytomegalovirus infection. From the reads, TCRdb called clonotypes with MiXCR, one entry per CDR3 protein. Of about 740,000 distinct CDR3 sequences listed, 35% were seen once; the top ten hold 2.5% to 3%. The specimen sequenced was PBMCs. The receptors were sampled from a human donor in good health (CMV status not recorded). Some clones in this sample may be carry-over from other donors' samples.

This clonotype was counted between two and nine times. As DNA, the CDR3 is TGTGCCACCAGCAGACAAAGCGGGAGTTGGATGAATGAGCAGTTCTTC. This translates into CATSRQSGSWMNEQFF. The chain is built from TRBV15 and TRBJ2-1, with 8 bases aligning to TRBD2. Losses at the gene ends were 2 bases for V and 7 bases for J; bases not matched to a gene: 10. The germline V gene encodes CDR1 LNHNV and CDR2 YYDKDF (reference sequence). The CDR3 runs to 16 residues.

Note on this clonotype: A single base separates this from a much larger clone, so it may be a read error. This sequence joins TRBV4-1 and TRBJ2-4; D ambiguous. Germline CDR1 and CDR2: MGHRA and YSYEKL. The CDR3 runs to 15 residues. CDR3 amino acids: CASSLASAHKNMQYF. The CDR3 DNA sequence: TGCGCCAGCAGCCTAGCCTCGGCGCACAAAAACATGCAGTACTTC.

This clonotype was seen a handful of times. The rearrangement links TRBV7-8 to TRBJ2-7, with 9 bases identical to TRBD1. Germline V gene sequence: CDR1 SGHVS, CDR2 FQNEAQ. This CDR3 region has 16 residues. The J segment lost 6 bases and the V segment lost 4 bases, leaving 13 bases of the junction unmatched. CDR3 in amino acids: CASSSRDRVFLSEQYF. As DNA, the CDR3 is TGTGCCAGCAGCTCCCGGGACAGGGTCTTTCTTAGCGAGCAGTACTTC. Together with reference TRBV7-8 and TRBJ2-7, the CDR3 gives the full variable domain: GAGVSQSPRYKVAKRGQDVALRCDPISGHVSLFWYQQALGQGPEFLTYFQNEAQLDKSGLPSDRFFAERPEGSVSTLKIQRTQQEDSAVYLCASSSRDRVFLSEQYFGPGTRLTVT.

In this sample, this clonotype turned up a few times. The genes are TRBV7-2 and TRBJ1-2; possible D gene TRBD1, 5 bases. Looked up from germline, CDR1 is SGHTA and CDR2 is FQGNSA. V was shortened by 1 base and J by 3 bases, with 12 bases between the two germline ends. This CDR3 spans 15 amino acids. The CDR3 region has the DNA TGTGCCAGCAGCTTAGTGTCGGGGGACCACTATGGCTACACCTTC. Its translation is CASSLVSGDHYGYTF.

This clonotype was seen a few times. The chain carries TRBV6-5 and TRBJ1-2; weak D call: TRBD1 (6 bases). Trimming left V 4 bases short and J 6 bases short, with 15 bases between. The CDR3 covers 14 residues. Germline assignment: CDR1 MNHEY and CDR2 SVGAGI. The CDR3 nucleotides read TGTGCCAGCAGTTCCAACGGGGGGGCCGATGGCTACACCTTC. Translation gives CASSSNGGADGYTF.

Concerning this clonotype: This could be a read error, since a much larger clone is one nucleotide away. The chain couples TRBV6-2 or TRBV6-3 to TRBJ2-7, with 9 nucleotides matching TRBD1. V trimming: 4 bases; J trimming: 4 bases; junction bases outside the gene matches: 11. Germline assignment: CDR1 MNHEY and CDR2 SVGEGT. The CDR3 totals 16 residues. CDR3 residues: CASSWQLGQGSYEQYF. The DNA for the CDR3 is TGTGCCAGCAGTTGGCAGCTGGGACAGGGATCATACGAGCAGTACTTC.

A few counts support this clonotype. The chain couples TRBV12-3 or TRBV12-4 to TRBJ2-1; 8 bases fit TRBD1. This CDR3 spans 17 amino acids. V lost 1 base, J lost 5 bases, and 10 bases stayed unmatched. The CDR3 nucleotides are TGTGCCAGCAGTTTAGAAGGGTGGGGCAGGGGGCACAATGAGCAGTTCTTC. This gives the protein CASSLEGWGRGHNEQFF.

This clonotype was seen repeatedly, ten times or more. Relative to the germline gene, one junction end is altered; a read error may explain this. The chain uses TRBV28 and TRBJ1-5, with TRBD1 as a possible D gene (6 bases). The CDR3 runs 14 residues. From germline, CDR1 is MDHEN and CDR2 SYDVKM. The CDR3 protein is CASSLWGAGQPQHF. CDR3 coding DNA: TGTGCCAGCAGCTTATGGGGGGCCGGGCAGCCCCAGCATTTT.

Many counts were recorded for this clonotype. The V call is TRBV6-1, the J call TRBJ2-7; weak D call: TRBD2 (6 bases). Germline V CDR1 and CDR2: MNHNS, SASEGT. The CDR3 spans 13 residues. Trimming took 4 bases from V and 3 from J, leaving 10 bases between them. The CDR3 nucleotides read TGTGCCAGCAGTGTTCTTAGCGGCTACGAGCAGTACTTC. Translating it yields CASSVLSGYEQYF.

J is TRBJ1-1 and V is TRBV20-1, with TRBD1 as a possible D gene (5 bases). Germline V gene data show CDR1 as DFQATT and CDR2 as SNEGSKA (reference sequence). Trimming left V 3 bases short and J 0 bases short, with 11 bases between. This CDR3 comprises 14 residues. CDR3 nucleotides: TGCAGTGCTAGCCAGGGCTCCGTGAACACTGAAGCTTTCTTT. Encoded protein: CSASQGSVNTEAFF.

The table lists this clonotype with many counts. The J gene is TRBJ1-3, the V gene TRBV7-2; no clear D. The germline V gene encodes CDR1 SGHTA and CDR2 FQGNSA. The CDR3 runs to 13 residues. Trimming shortened V by 5 bases and J by 4 bases, and 9 bases separated the two germline ends. As DNA, the CDR3 is TGTGCCAGCAGCCCAGCCGTGGGAAACACCATATATTTT. Protein product: CASSPAVGNTIYF. The variable domain in full, with the rest retrieved from reference TRBV7-2 and TRBJ1-3, is GAGVSQSPSNKVTEKGKDVELRCDPISGHTALYWYRQSLGQGLEFLIYFQGNSAPDKSGLPSDRFSAERTGGSVSTLTIQRTQQEDSAVYLCASSPAVGNTIYFGEGSWLTVV.

This clonotype has ten or more counts. The V gene is TRBV12-3 or TRBV12-4, the J gene TRBJ2-1; TRBD2 matches at 11 bases. CDR3 length: 18 residues. Trimming at V came to 7 bases and at J to 1 base, leaving 12 bases not matched to a gene. The CDR3, as DNA: TGTGCCAGCATAAAAAGAGGGACTAGCGGAATGTCCTACAATGAGCAGTTCTTC. It codes for CASIKRGTSGMSYNEQFF.

The J gene is TRBJ1-6, the V gene TRBV24-1; 7 nucleotides match TRBD1. V trimming: 4 bases; J trimming: 8 bases; junction bases outside the gene matches: 16. Looked up from germline, CDR1 is KGHDR and CDR2 is SFDVKD. This CDR3 has 18 residues. The CDR3 spells CATSDQGQRQIGYSPLHF. In DNA form, the CDR3 reads TGTGCCACCAGTGACCAGGGACAGCGTCAAATCGGGTATTCACCCCTCCACTTT.

With regard to this clonotype: A much larger clone differs by one base, so this may be a read error. This chain uses TRBV10-2 with TRBJ2-3; D might be TRBD2 (5 bases). Looked up from germline, CDR1 is WSHSY and CDR2 is SAAADI. The CDR3 runs 16 residues. The CDR3 loop is CARSESGGASTDTQYF. DNA for the CDR3: TGCGCCCGCAGTGAGTCCGGAGGTGCTAGCACAGATACGCAGTATTTT.

There are a few counts of this clonotype. The chain recombines TRBV10-3 with TRBJ1-1; D is perhaps TRBD1 (6 bases). Germline V CDR1 and CDR2: ENHRY, SYGVKD. The CDR3 spans 12 residues. Trimming left V 9 bases short and J 0 bases short, with 8 bases between. The CDR3 nucleotides read TGTGCCATGTGGACAGTGAACACTGAAGCTTTCTTT. This translates into CAMWTVNTEAFF.

The V call is TRBV7-8, the J call TRBJ2-7; D possibly matches TRBD1 or TRBD2 (5 bases each). The CDR3 contains 17 residues. CDR1 is SGHVS, CDR2 FQNEAQ, per germline. V lost 5 bases and J lost 4, with 24 bases in between. The CDR3, as DNA: TGTGCCAGCAGCATCAACGGACCGCATAGGGGACGTTACGAGCAGTACTTC. As protein: CASSINGPHRGRYEQYF.

The genes are TRBV9 and TRBJ2-6; no reliable D call. Trimming left V 9 bases short and J 7 bases short, with 17 bases between. The CDR3 runs to 14 residues. CDR1 SGDLS and CDR2 YYNGEE come from the germline V gene. CDR3 in DNA: TGTGCCACCACCAGTTTAGGAAGTGCCAACGTCCTGACTTTC. It specifies CATTSLGSANVLTF.

This chain uses TRBV10-3 with TRBJ2-1, with TRBD1 matching 9 bases. V shed 7 bases, J shed 6 bases, and the junction held 7 bases outside the gene matches. CDR1 and CDR2 (germline): ENHRY, SYGVKD. The length of the CDR3 is 14 residues. CDR3 loop: CAINTGQGINEQFF. The CDR3, as DNA: TGTGCCATCAACACGGGACAGGGTATCAATGAGCAGTTCTTC.

The V call is TRBV6-1, the J call TRBJ2-7; D tentatively fits TRBD1 or TRBD2 (5 bases each). This CDR3 contains 14 residues. CDR1 and CDR2 (germline): MNHNS, SASEGT. V lost 6 bases, J lost 2 bases, and 14 bases lay in between. The CDR3: CASREWDGAYEQYF. The CDR3 nucleotides are TGTGCCAGCAGGGAATGGGACGGGGCCTACGAGCAGTACTTC.

V usage is TRBV19 and J usage is TRBJ1-6; D is perhaps TRBD1 (6 bases). The CDR3 runs to 15 residues. Between the trimmed V and J ends, which lost 5 bases and 7 bases, there was a span of 15 bases. Germline V lookup: CDR1 LNHDA, CDR2 SQIVND (reference sequence). This CDR3 reads CASSYHRTANSPLHF. CDR3 DNA sequence: TGTGCCAGTAGTTATCATAGGACAGCGAATTCACCCCTCCACTTT.

The genes are TRBV9 and TRBJ1-1, with D possibly being TRBD1 (5 bases). V lost 0 bases and J 3 bases, leaving 9 bases between the germline ends. Germline values: CDR1 SGDLS, CDR2 YYNGEE. The CDR3 is 14 residues long. The chain's CDR3 is CASSVGFRDTEAFF. DNA for the CDR3: TGTGCCAGCAGCGTAGGATTCAGGGACACTGAAGCTTTCTTT.

The chain couples TRBV12-3 or TRBV12-4 to TRBJ2-1; TRBD2 agrees at 9 bases. V lost 2 bases, J lost 5 bases, and 4 bases stayed unmatched. There are 15 residues in the CDR3. This CDR3 reads CASSLWAGGHNEQFF. DNA for the CDR3: TGTGCCAGCAGTTTATGGGCGGGAGGGCACAATGAGCAGTTCTTC.

This chain connects TRBV9 to TRBJ2-2, with 8 bases that match TRBD1. J was trimmed by 6 bases and V by 2 bases; bases with no gene match: 6. Germline values: CDR1 SGDLS, CDR2 YYNGEE. The CDR3 loop spans 15 amino acids. CDR3 sequence: CASSVTGVMPGELFF. In DNA, the CDR3 is TGTGCCAGCAGCGTGACAGGGGTTATGCCCGGGGAGCTGTTTTTT. Full variable domain (remainder filled in from reference TRBV9 and TRBJ2-2): DSGVTQTPKHLITATGQRVTLRCSPRSGDLSVYWYQQSLDQGLQFLIQYYNGEERAKGNILERFSAQQFPDLHSELNLSSLELGDSALYFCASSVTGVMPGELFFGEGSRLTVL.

This clonotype was seen more than once but under ten times. V gene TRBV4-1 combines with J gene TRBJ1-1; TRBD1 aligns across 7 bases. In germline, CDR1 is MGHRA, CDR2 YSYEKL. The J segment lost 3 bases and the V segment lost 2 bases, leaving 9 bases of the junction unmatched. CDR3 size: 16 residues. This CDR3 is CASSQPYRGWDTEAFF. CDR3 DNA sequence: TGCGCCAGCAGCCAACCTTACAGGGGATGGGACACTGAAGCTTTCTTT.

The chain uses TRBV6-6 and TRBJ2-3; unclear D gene. CDR1 and CDR2 (germline): MNHNY, SVGAGI (reference sequence). The CDR3 contains 15 residues. With 0 bases removed from V and 8 bases from J, the gap between germline ends came to 15 bases. The chain's CDR3 is CASSYSTPDYATQYF. CDR3 bases: TGTGCCAGCAGTTACTCGACCCCCGATTACGCTACGCAGTATTTT.

This clonotype has a handful of counts. The chain joins TRBV18 to TRBJ2-7; 8 bases fit TRBD1. This CDR3 comprises 16 residues. The germline V gene encodes CDR1 KGHSH and CDR2 LQKENI. With V trimmed by 2 bases and J by 5 bases, 11 bases remained unmatched. The CDR3, as DNA: TGTGCCAGCTCACCAGGCCGCAGGGGGCCGTTTGACGAGCAGTACTTC. It specifies CASSPGRRGPFDEQYF. The full variable domain, completed using reference TRBV18 and TRBJ2-7, is NAGVMQNPRHLVRRRGQEARLRCSPMKGHSHVYWYRQLPEEGLKFMVYLQKENIIDESGMPKERFSAEFPKEGPSILRIQQVVRGDSAAYFCASSPGRRGPFDEQYFGPGTRLTVT.

The V call is TRBV6-6, the J call TRBJ2-1, with D possibly being TRBD2 (6 bases). V was shortened by 0 bases and J by 3 bases, with 12 bases between the two germline ends. CDR3 length equals 16 residues. CDR1 MNHNY and CDR2 SVGAGI come from the germline V gene (reference sequence). The CDR3, as DNA: TGTGCCAGCAGTTACTCGTCCGGGAGTAACTACAATGAGCAGTTCTTC. Translating gives CASSYSSGSNYNEQFF.

This clonotype was seen more than once but under ten times. The chain is built from TRBV2 and TRBJ2-5; D possibly matches TRBD1 or TRBD2 (5 bases each). Germline CDR1 reads SNHLY; CDR2 reads FYNNEI. V lost 8 bases, J lost 2 bases, and 12 bases lay in between. The CDR3 loop spans 13 amino acids. The CDR3 nucleotides are TGTGCCAGCGAGGGGCAGGGACAAGAGACCCAGTACTTC. Its protein product is CASEGQGQETQYF.

This clonotype was picked up many times. This chain uses TRBV7-2 with TRBJ2-1; D is undetermined. The V and J ends lost 1 base and 9 bases respectively, with 10 bases between them. Germline V lookup: CDR1 SGHTA, CDR2 FQGNSA. The CDR3 consists of 13 residues. The CDR3 spells CASSLVGVGEQFF. DNA of the CDR3: TGTGCCAGCAGCTTAGTGGGCGTCGGTGAGCAGTTCTTC.

This chain links TRBV7-2 with TRBJ2-5; 13 nucleotides agree with TRBD2. Germline loops: CDR1 SGHTA, CDR2 FQGNSA. The CDR3 runs to 15 residues. J gave up 2 bases and V 5 bases, and 2 bases lay outside the gene matches. The CDR3 coding sequence is TGTGCCAGCAGCAAGGGACTAGCGGGGCAAGAGACCCAGTACTTC. It yields the protein CASSKGLAGQETQYF.

The rearrangement links TRBV20-1 to TRBJ2-3; D perhaps matches TRBD2 (5 bases). CDR1 is DFQATT, CDR2 SNEGSKA, per germline (reference sequence). V was clipped by 0 bases and J by 12 bases, with 19 bases between them. The CDR3 is 14 amino acids. The chain's CDR3 is CSARDASRVLGQYF. CDR3 DNA: TGCAGTGCTAGAGATGCTAGCCGTGTTCTTGGACAGTATTTT.

The chain is built from TRBV29-1 and TRBJ1-5, with D unresolved. The CDR3 covers 13 residues. Per germline, CDR1 SQVTM and CDR2 ANQGSEA. Trimming left V 4 bases short and J 3 bases short, with 10 bases between. As DNA, the CDR3 is TGCAGCGTTGCCACGGCCGCCAATCAGCCCCAGCATTTT. Translation gives CSVATAANQPQHF. The full variable domain, completed using reference TRBV29-1 and TRBJ1-5, is SAVISQKPSRDICQRGTSLTIQCQVDSQVTMMFWYRQQPGQSLTLIATANQGSEATYESGFVIDKFPISRPNLTFSTLTVSNMSPEDSSIYLCSVATAANQPQHFGDGTRLSIL.